This TCR beta chain is from a study of CD8 T cells in Susac syndrome. Study as a whole: At blood draw, Susac syndrome patients were therapy-naive, on corticosteroids, or on intravenous immunoglobulin alone. General study points: The study conceded that its TCR sequencing and HLA analysis involved relatively few individuals.

For this clonotype: As yet, its antigen is unknown.

Random hexamers were used to reverse transcribe an amount of roughly 0.5 to 1 ug RNA. Amplification of TCR beta CDR3 spanned 54 Vbeta and 13 Jbeta via immunoSEQ multiplex PCR. One entry per CDR3 protein results from TCRdb running MiXCR on the immunoSEQ multiplex PCR reads. The data show approximately 74,000 distinct CDR3 sequences, about 92% seen once. Germline CDR1 is LGHDT and CDR2 is YNNKEL (reference sequence). CDR3 length equals 11 residues. V was clipped by 2 bases and J by 6 bases, with 1 base between them. Material for sequencing was CD4+ T cells from PBMCs. The rearrangement links TRBV3-1 to TRBJ2-2; no firm D call. This clonotype originated in a human donor with Susac syndrome. CDR3 sequence (DNA): TGTGCCAGCAGCCAACCCGGGGAGCTGTTTTTT. Its translation is CASSQPGELFF.